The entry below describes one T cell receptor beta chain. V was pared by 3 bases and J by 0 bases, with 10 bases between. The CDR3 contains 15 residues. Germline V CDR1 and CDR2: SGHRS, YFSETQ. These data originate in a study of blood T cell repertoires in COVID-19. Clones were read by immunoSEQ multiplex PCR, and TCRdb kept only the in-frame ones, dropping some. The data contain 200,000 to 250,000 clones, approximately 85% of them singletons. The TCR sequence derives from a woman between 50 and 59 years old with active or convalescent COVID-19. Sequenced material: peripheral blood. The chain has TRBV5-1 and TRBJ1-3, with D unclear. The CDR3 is CASSSTGNSGNTIYF. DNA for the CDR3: TGCGCCAGCAGCTCGACGGGAAACTCTGGAAACACCATATATTTT.